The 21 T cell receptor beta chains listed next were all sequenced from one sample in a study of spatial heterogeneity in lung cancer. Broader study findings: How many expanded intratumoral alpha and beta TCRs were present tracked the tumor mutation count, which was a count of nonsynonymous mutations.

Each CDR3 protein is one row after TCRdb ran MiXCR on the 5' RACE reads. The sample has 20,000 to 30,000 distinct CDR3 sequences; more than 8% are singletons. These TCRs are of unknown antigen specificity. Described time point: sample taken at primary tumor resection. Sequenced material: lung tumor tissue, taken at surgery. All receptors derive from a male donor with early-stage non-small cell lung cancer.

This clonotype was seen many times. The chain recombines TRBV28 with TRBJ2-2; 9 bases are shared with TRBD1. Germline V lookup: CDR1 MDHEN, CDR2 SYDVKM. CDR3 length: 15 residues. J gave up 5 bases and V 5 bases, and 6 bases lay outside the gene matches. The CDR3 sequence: CASSRRDRETGELFF. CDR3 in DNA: TGTGCCAGCAGTCGCCGGGACAGGGAAACCGGGGAGCTGTTTTTT.

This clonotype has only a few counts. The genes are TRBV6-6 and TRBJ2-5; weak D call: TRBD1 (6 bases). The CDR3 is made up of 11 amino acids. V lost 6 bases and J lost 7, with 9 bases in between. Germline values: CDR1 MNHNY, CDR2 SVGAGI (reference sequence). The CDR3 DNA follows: TGTGCCAGCAGGGGGGCGGGGACCCAGTACTTC. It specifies CASRGAGTQYF.

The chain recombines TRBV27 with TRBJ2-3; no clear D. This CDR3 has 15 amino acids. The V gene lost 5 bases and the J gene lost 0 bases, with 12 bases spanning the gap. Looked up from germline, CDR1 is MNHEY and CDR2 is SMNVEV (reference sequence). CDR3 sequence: CASSRSRASTDTQYF. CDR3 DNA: TGTGCCAGCAGTAGGAGTAGGGCTAGCACAGATACGCAGTATTTT.

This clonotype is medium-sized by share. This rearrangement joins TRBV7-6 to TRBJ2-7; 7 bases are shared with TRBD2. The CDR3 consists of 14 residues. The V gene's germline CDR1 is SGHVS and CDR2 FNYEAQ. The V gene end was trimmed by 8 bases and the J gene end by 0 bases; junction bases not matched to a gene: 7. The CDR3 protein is CASGHTSVSYEQYF. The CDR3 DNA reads TGTGCCAGCGGCCACACTAGCGTCTCCTACGAGCAGTACTTC.

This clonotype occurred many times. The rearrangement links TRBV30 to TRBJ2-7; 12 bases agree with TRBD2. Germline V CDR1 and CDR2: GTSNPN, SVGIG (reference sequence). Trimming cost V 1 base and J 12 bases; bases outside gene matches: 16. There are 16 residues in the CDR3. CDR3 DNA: TGTGCCTGGAGTGGCCATCCTAGCGGGGGGGCCGGTTCTCGGTACTTC. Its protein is CAWSGHPSGGAGSRYF.

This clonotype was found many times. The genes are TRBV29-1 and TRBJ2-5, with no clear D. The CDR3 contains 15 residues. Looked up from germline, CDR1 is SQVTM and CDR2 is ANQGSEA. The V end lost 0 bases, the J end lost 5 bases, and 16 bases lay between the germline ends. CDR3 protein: CSVEDIRAGGETQYF. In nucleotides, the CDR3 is TGCAGCGTTGAAGACATTAGGGCAGGCGGCGAGACCCAGTACTTC.

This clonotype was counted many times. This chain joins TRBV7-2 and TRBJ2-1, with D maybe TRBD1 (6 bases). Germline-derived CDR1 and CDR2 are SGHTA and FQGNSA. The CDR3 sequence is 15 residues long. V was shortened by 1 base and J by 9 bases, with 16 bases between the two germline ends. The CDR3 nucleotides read TGTGCCAGCAGCTTAGGGACAGTAGGGGATAGTGAGCAGTTCTTC. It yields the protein CASSLGTVGDSEQFF.

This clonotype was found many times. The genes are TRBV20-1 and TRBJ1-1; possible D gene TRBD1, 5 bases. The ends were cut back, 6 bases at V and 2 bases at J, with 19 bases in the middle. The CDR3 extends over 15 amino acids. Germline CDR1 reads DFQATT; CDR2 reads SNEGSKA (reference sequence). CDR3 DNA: TGCAGTGCCAATAGGGGAAGGGGCTTCAACACTGAAGCTTTCTTT. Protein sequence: CSANRGRGFNTEAFF.

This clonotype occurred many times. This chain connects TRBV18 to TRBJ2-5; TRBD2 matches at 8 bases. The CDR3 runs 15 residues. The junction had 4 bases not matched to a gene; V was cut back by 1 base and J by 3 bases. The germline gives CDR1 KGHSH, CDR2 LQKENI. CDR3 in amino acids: CASSPQSGGEETQYF. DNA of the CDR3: TGTGCCAGCTCACCACAGAGCGGGGGAGAAGAGACCCAGTACTTC.

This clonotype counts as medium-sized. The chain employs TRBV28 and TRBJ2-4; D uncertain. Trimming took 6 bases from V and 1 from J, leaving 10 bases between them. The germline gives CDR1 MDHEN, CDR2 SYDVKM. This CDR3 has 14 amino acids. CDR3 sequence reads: CASSARWAKNIQYF. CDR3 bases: TGTGCCAGCAGCGCGAGGTGGGCCAAAAACATTCAGTACTTC.

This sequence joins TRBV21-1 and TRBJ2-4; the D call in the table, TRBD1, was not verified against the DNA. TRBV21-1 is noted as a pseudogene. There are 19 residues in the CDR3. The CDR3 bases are TGTGCCAGCAGCCCGCAAACCTGTGGCGGTGGACTAGCCAAAAACATTCAGTACTTC. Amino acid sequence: CASSPQTCGGGLAKNIQYF.

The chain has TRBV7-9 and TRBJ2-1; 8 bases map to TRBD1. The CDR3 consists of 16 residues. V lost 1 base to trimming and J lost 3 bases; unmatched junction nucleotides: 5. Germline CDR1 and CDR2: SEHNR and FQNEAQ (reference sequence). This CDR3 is CASSLDGQGYYNEQFF. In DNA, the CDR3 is TGTGCCAGCAGCTTAGATGGACAGGGTTACTACAATGAGCAGTTCTTC.

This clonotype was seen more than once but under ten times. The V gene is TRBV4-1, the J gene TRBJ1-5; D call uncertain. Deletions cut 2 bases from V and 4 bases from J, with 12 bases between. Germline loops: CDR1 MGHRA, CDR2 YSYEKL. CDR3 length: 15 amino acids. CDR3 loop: CASSQFPLPNQPQHF. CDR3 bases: TGCGCCAGCAGCCAATTCCCGCTCCCTAATCAGCCCCAGCATTTT.

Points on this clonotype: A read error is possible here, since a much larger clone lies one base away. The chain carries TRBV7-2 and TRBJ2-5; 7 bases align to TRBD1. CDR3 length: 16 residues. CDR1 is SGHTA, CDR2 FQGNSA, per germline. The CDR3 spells CASSPRGQIGGEIQYF. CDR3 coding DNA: TGTGCCAGCAGCCCCCGGGGACAGATCGGAGGAGAGATCCAGTACTTC.

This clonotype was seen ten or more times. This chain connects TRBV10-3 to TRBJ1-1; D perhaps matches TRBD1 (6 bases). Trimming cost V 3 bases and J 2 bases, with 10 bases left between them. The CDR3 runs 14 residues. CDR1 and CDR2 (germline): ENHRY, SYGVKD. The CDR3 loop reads CAISERDTNTEAFF. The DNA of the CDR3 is TGTGCCATCAGTGAACGGGACACAAACACTGAAGCTTTCTTT.

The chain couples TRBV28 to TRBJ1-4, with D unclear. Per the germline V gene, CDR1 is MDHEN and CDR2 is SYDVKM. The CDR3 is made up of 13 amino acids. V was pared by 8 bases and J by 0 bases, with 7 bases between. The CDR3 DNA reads TGTGCCAGCCGGGATGCAACTAATGAAAAACTGTTTTTT. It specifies CASRDATNEKLFF. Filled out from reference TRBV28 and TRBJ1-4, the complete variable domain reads DVKVTQSSRYLVKRTGEKVFLECVQDMDHENMFWYRQDPGLGLRLIYFSYDVKMKEKGDIPEGYSVSREKKERFSLILESASTNQTSMYLCASRDATNEKLFFGSGTQLSVL.

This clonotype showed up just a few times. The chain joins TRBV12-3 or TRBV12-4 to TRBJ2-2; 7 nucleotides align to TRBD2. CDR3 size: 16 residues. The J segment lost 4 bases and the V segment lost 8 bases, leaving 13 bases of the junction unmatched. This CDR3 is CASAPHTAGTTGELFF. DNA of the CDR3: TGTGCCAGCGCACCACACACAGCGGGGACCACCGGGGAGCTGTTTTTT.

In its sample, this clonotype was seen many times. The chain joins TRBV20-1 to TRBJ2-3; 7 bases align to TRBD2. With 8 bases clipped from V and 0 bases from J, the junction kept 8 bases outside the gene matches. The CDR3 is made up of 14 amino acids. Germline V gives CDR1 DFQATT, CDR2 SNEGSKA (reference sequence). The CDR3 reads CSSLPSGSTDTQYF. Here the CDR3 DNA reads TGCAGTTCTCTTCCTAGCGGTAGCACAGATACGCAGTATTTT.

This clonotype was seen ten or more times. CDR3 residues: CASSHYQANQPQHF. In DNA, the CDR3 is TGTGCCAGCAGTCATTATCAAGCGAATCAGCCCCAGCATTTT. The rearrangement uses TRBV6-2 or TRBV6-3 and TRBJ1-5; D gene uncertain. CDR3 length: 14 amino acids. Germline CDR1 reads MNHEY; CDR2 reads SVGEGT. V lost 5 bases and J lost 4, with 12 bases in between.

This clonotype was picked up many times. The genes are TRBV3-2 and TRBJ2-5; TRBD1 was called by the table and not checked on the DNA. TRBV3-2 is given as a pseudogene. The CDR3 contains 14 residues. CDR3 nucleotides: TGTGCCAGCAGCCAAAAGACAGGACAAGAGACCCAGTACTTC. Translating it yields CASSQKTGQETQYF.

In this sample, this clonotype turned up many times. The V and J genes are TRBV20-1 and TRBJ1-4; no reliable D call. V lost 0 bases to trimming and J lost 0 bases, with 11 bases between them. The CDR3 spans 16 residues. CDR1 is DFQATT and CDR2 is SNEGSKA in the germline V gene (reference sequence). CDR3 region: CSARDRWETTNEKLFF. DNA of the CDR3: TGCAGTGCTAGAGATCGATGGGAGACAACTAATGAAAAACTGTTTTTT.